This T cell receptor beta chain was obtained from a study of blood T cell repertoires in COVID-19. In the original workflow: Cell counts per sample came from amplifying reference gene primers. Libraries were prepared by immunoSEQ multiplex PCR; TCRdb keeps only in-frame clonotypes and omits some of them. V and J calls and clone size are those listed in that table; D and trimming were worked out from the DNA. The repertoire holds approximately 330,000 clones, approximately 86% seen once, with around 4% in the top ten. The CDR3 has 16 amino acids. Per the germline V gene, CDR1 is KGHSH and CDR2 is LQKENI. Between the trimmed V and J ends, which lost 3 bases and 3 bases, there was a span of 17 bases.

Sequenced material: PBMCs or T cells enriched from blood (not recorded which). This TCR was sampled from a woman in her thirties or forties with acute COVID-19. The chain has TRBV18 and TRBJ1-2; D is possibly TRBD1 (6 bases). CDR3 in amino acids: CASSPSGTPAYYGYTF. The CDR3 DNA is TGTGCCAGCTCACCGTCCGGGACACCTGCTTACTATGGCTACACCTTC.